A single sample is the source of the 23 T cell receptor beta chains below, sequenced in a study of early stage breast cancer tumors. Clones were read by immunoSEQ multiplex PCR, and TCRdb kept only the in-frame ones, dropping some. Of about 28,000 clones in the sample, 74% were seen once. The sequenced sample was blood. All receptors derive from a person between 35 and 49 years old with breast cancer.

The CDR3 sequence is CASSNRGGSYNEQFF. The CDR3 bases are TGTGCCAGCAGTAACCGCGGAGGATCCTACAATGAGCAGTTCTTC. This sequence joins TRBV6-6 and TRBJ2-1, with D tentatively TRBD2 (5 bases). V dropped 5 bases and J dropped 1 base, with 12 bases sitting between them. Per the germline V gene, CDR1 is MNHNY and CDR2 is SVGAGI (reference sequence). The CDR3 sequence is 15 residues long.

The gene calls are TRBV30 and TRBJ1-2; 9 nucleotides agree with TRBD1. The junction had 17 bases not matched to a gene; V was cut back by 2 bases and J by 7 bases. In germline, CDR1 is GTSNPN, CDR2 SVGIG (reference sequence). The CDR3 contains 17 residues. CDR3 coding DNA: TGTGCCTGGAGTCGCCGGGACAGGGCGGCCCTCGTCAGTGGCTACACCTTC. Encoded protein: CAWSRRDRAALVSGYTF.

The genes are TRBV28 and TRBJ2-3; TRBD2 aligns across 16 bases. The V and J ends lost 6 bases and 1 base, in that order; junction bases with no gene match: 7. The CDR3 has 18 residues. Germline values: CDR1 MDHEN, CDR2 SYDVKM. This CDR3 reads CASSPPGLAGGGTDTQYF. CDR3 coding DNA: TGTGCCAGCAGCCCCCCGGGACTAGCGGGAGGGGGCACAGATACGCAGTATTTT.

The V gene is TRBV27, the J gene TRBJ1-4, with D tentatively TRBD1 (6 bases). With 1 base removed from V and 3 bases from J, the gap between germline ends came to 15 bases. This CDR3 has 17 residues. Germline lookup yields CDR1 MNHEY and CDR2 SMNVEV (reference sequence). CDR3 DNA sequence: TGTGCCAGCAGTTTATACGGTTGGGGGGCGGCTAATGAAAAACTGTTTTTT. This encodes CASSLYGWGAANEKLFF. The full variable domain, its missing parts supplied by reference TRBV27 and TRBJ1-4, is EAQVTQNPRYLITVTGKKLTVTCSQNMNHEYMSWYRQDPGLGLRQIYYSMNVEVTDKGDVPEGYKVSRKEKRNFPLILESPSPNQTSLYFCASSLYGWGAANEKLFFGSGTQLSVL.

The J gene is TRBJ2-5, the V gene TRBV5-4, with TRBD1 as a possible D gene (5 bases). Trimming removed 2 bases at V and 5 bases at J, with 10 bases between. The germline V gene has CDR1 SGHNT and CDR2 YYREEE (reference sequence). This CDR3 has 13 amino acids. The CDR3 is CASSFQGLETQYF. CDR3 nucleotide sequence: TGTGCCAGCAGCTTCCAGGGTCTCGAGACCCAGTACTTC.

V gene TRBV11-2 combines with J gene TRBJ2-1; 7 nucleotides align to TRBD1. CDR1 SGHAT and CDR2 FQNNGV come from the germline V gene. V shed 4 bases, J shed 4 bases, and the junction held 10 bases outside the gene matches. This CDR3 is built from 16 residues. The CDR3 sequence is CASSSTGTELYNEQFF. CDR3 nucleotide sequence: TGTGCCAGCAGCTCAACCGGGACAGAGCTTTACAATGAGCAGTTCTTC.

The CDR3 coding sequence is TGTGCCAGCAGCGTAGAAGGAGGGGGCGATTCCTACGAGCAGTACTTC. It yields the protein CASSVEGGGDSYEQYF. The chain uses TRBV9 and TRBJ2-7; weak D call: TRBD1 (7 bases). The V end was cut by 0 bases, the J end by 1 base, with 14 bases between. Germline lookup yields CDR1 SGDLS and CDR2 YYNGEE. This CDR3 is built from 16 residues. Full variable domain (remainder filled in from reference TRBV9 and TRBJ2-7): DSGVTQTPKHLITATGQRVTLRCSPRSGDLSVYWYQQSLDQGLQFLIQYYNGEERAKGNILERFSAQQFPDLHSELNLSSLELGDSALYFCASSVEGGGDSYEQYFGPGTRLTVT.

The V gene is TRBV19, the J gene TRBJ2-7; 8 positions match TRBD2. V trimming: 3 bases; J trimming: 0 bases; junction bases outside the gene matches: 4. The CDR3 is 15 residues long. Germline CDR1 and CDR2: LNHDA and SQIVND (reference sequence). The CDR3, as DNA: TGTGCCAGTAGTATGGGACTAGGGGCCTCCTACGAGCAGTACTTC. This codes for CASSMGLGASYEQYF. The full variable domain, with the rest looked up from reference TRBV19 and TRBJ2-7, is DGGITQSPKYLFRKEGQNVTLSCEQNLNHDAMYWYRQDPGQGLRLIYYSQIVNDFQKGDIAEGYSVSREKKESFPLTVTSAQKNPTAFYLCASSMGLGASYEQYFGPGTRLTVT.

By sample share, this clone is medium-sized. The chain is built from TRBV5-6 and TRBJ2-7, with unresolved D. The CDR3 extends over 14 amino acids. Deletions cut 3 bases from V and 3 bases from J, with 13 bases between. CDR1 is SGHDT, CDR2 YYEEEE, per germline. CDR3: CASSSTGSLYEQYF. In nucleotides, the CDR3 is TGTGCCAGCAGCTCAACTGGGTCGCTCTACGAGCAGTACTTC.

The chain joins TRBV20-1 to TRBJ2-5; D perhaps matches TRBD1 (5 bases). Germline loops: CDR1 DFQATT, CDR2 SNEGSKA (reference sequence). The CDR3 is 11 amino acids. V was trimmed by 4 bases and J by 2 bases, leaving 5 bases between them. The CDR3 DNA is TGCAGTGCTAAGGGGCAAGAGACCCAGTACTTC. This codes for CSAKGQETQYF.

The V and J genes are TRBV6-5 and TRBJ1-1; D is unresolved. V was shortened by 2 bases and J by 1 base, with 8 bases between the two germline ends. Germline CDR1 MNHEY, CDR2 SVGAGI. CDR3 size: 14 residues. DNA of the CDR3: TGTGCCAGCAGTTACACAGAATCGAACACTGAAGCTTTCTTT. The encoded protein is CASSYTESNTEAFF.

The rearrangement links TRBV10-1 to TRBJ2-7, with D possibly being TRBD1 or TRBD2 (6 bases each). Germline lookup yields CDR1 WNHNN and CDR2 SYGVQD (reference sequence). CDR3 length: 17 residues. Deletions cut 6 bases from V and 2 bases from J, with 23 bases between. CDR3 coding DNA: TGCGCCAGCAGGCCGGAGAGGGGGGTTGGGGGGACCTACGAGCAGTACTTC. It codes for CASRPERGVGGTYEQYF.

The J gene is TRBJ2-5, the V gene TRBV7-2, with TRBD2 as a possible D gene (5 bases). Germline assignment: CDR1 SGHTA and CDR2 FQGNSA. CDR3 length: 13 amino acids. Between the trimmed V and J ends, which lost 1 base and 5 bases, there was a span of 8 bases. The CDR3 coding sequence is TGTGCCAGCAGCTTAGAGAGGGAGGAGACCCAGTACTTC. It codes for CASSLEREETQYF.

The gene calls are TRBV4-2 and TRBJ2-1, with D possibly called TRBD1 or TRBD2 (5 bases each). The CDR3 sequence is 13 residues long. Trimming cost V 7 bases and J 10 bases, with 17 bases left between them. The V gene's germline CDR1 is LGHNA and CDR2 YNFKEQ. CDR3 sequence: CASNMVGVGEQFF. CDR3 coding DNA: TGTGCCAGCAACATGGTGGGGGTTGGGGAGCAGTTCTTC.

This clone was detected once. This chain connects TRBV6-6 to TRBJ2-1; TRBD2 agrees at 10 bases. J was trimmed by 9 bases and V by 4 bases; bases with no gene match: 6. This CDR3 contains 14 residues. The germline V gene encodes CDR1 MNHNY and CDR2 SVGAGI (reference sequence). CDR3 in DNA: TGTGCCAGCAGTTCGGGACTAGCGACCGGTGAGCAGTTCTTC. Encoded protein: CASSSGLATGEQFF.

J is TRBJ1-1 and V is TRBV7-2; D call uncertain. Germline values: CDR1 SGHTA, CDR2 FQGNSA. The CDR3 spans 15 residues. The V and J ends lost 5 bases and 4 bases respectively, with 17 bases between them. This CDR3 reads CASSLGWLRTTEAFF. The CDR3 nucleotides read TGTGCCAGCAGCCTGGGGTGGCTAAGGACCACTGAAGCTTTCTTT.

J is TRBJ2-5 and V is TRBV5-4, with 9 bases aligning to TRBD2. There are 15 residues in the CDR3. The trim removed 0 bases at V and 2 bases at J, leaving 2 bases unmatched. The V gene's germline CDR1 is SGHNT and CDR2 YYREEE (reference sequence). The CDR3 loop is CASSLGGRDQETQYF. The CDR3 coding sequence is TGTGCCAGCAGCTTGGGCGGGAGGGATCAAGAGACCCAGTACTTC.

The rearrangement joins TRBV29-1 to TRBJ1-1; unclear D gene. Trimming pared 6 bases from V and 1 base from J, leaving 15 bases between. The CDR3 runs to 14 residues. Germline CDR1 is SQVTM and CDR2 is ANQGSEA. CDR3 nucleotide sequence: TGCAGCGTAAAAATCCGGACGGGGAACACTGAAGCTTTCTTT. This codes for CSVKIRTGNTEAFF.

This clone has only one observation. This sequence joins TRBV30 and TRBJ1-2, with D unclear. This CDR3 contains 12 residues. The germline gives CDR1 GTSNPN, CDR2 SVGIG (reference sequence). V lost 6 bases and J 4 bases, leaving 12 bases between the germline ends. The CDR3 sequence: CACASRVYGYTF. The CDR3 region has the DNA TGTGCCTGTGCGAGTCGGGTCTATGGCTACACCTTC.

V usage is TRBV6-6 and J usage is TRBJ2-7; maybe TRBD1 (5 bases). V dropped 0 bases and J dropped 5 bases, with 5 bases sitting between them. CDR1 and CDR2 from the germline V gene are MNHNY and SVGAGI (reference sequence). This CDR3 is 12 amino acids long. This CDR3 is CASSYSGDEQYF. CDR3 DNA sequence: TGTGCCAGCAGTTACTCAGGGGACGAGCAGTACTTC.

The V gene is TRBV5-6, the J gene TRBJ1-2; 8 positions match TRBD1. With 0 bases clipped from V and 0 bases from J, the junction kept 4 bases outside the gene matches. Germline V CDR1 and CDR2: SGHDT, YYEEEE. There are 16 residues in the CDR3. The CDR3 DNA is TGTGCCAGCAGCTTGGACCAGGGGGCCACTAACTATGGCTACACCTTC. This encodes CASSLDQGATNYGYTF. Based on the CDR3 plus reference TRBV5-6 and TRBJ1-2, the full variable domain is DAGVTQSPTHLIKTRGQQVTLRCSPKSGHDTVSWYQQALGQGPQFIFQYYEEEERQRGNFPDRFSGHQFPNYSSELNVNALLLGDSALYLCASSLDQGATNYGYTFGSGTRLTVV.

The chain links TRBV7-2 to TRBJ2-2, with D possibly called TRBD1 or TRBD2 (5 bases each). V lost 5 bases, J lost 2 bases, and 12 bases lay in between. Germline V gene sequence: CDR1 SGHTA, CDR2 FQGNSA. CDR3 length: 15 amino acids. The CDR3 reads CASSPRGPNTGELFF. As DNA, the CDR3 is TGTGCCAGCAGCCCGAGGGGCCCCAACACCGGGGAGCTGTTTTTT.

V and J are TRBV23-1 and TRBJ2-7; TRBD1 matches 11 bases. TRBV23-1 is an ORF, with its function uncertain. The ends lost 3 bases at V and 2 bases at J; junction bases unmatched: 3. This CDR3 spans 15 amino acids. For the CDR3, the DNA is TGCGCCAGCAGTCAGCGGACAGGGGGCCCCTACGAGCAGTACTTC. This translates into CASSQRTGGPYEQYF.